This T cell receptor beta chain came from a study of cytomegalovirus exposure and HLA in healthy donors. The V gene end was trimmed by 5 bases and the J gene end by 4 bases; junction bases not matched to a gene: 11. The CDR3 has 16 residues. Germline lookup yields CDR1 PRHDT and CDR2 FYEKMQ (reference sequence). It was with 60 Vbeta and 13 Jbeta primers that the PCR ran. TCRdb's copy holds only in-frame clones and misses some; the assay was immunoSEQ multiplex PCR. The sample yields about 210,000 clones, about 81% seen once. The V call is TRBV13, the J call TRBJ2-1, with 7 bases that match TRBD2. The source is a middle-aged man in good health and CMV-seropositive. The source material was PBMCs. Here the CDR3 reads CASSPRPAGHYNEQFF. In DNA, the CDR3 is TGTGCCAGCAGCCCACGGCCAGCGGGGCATTACAATGAGCAGTTCTTC.